The T cell receptor beta chain under discussion was sequenced for a study of blood T cell repertoires in COVID-19. The wider study: Some COVID-19 samples were acute and others convalescent; all came from the United States, Italy and Spain. PBMCs, B-cell-depleted T cells, or T cells were the source of the cDNA or gDNA that made up the material.

Method: immunoSEQ multiplex PCR; TCRdb's copy keeps in-frame clones and lacks some. This sample carries some 320,000 clones, approximately 89% of them seen once, and the ten largest clones take approximately 6.6%. In germline, CDR1 is MNHNY, CDR2 SVGAGI (reference sequence). The V end lost 2 bases, the J end lost 0 bases, and 12 bases lay between the germline ends. The CDR3 has 16 amino acids. V and J are TRBV6-6 and TRBJ2-3, with D possibly matching TRBD2 (6 bases). The specimen was peripheral blood. The TCR comes from a woman aged 25 to 45 who had recovered from COVID-19. The CDR3 loop reads CASSYRGTHSTDTQYF. The CDR3 nucleotides are TGTGCCAGCAGTTACCGCGGGACCCATAGCACAGATACGCAGTATTTT.